This T cell receptor beta chain is from a study of vaccination effects on CD4 cells after COVID-19 (dated by TCRdb to 2021 to 2024). General notes on the study: Each participant received two doses of an mRNA SARS-CoV-2 vaccine, either BNT162b2 or mRNA-1273. SARS-CoV-2 spike-specific CD4+ TCR repertoires were compared before and after mRNA vaccination in COVID-19 convalescent patients and in infection-naive vaccine recipients. Cultures from other donors in the study were sequenced using the Oncomine TCR Beta short-read assay on an Illumina iSeq 100. A total of 10 COVID-19 convalescent patients and a handful of SARS-CoV-2-naive healthy vaccine recipients were included in the full study. General conclusions and limits of the study: Both infection-induced and vaccine-induced clones contracted markedly at late post-vaccination timepoints, which is consistent with waning T cell responses. Among healthy vaccine recipients, nearly all vaccine-induced clones were SARS-CoV-2 mono-reactive, and just 1 of 255 was cross-reactive with common cold coronaviruses. The study was limited by a small number of convalescent patients and lacked early post-infection timepoints.

The library was generated by the immunoSEQ multiplex PCR assay. DNA from the cultured, isolated CD4+ T cells was subjected to TCR beta CDR3 sequencing. Under the source paper's analysis protocol: Non-productive TCR sequences were removed and reads were trimmed to the CDR3 region, keeping CDR3s of at least 7 amino acids. Antigen-specific clonotypes were identified using the MANAFEST web app by comparison of expansion in peptide wells against reference cultures. To be called positive, a clone needed expansion at FDR<0.05 compared with the reference and with all other wells, an odds ratio greater than 5, and a frequency greater than 0.1% in two replicate wells. Cross-reactive clonotypes were defined as significantly expanded in SARS-CoV-2 spike wells and in at least one common cold coronavirus spike condition. Using the stringdist R package, CDR3 similarity was measured by Levenshtein distance, and unrooted trees were constructed with ape in R 3.6.1. In its TCRdb copy, this immuneACCESS table keeps in-frame sequences only and misses some clones. Where compared with another copy, unresolved V genes explain less than half of these, and the others have no known cause. For V, J and clone size, that table is used; D and trimming come from the DNA. The sample yields tens of thousands of clones; under 75% were counted once. In total, the top ten clones hold around 19% of the sample.

The CDR3 sequence holds 13 residues, the cysteine and phenylalanine included. The CDR3 DNA has 39 bases and is translated from base 1. V loses 4 bases, J loses 0 bases, and the germline ends lie 9 bases apart. CDR1 and CDR2 were assigned from the germline V gene (reference sequence) as GTSNPN and SVGIG. Notes on this clone: Its antigen is not yet known. The sample holds no much larger clone one base away, and base qualities are not on file.

In the ViraFEST assay, PBMC were stimulated with viral peptide pools, and TCR sequencing was then used to find antigen-specific CD4+ T cell clonotypes based on their expansion. After about 9 days of culture, CD4+ T cells were isolated with the EasySep CD4+ T cell isolation kit. The absence of prior SARS-CoV-2 infection in healthy vaccine recipients was confirmed by negative nucleocapsid antibodies before and after vaccination. About 2.1 million PBMC per well were cultured with approximately 10 ug/ml peptides in IMDM containing 5% human AB serum, 10 IU/ml IL-2 and gentamicin. On days 3 and 7, half of the culture medium was replaced with fresh IL-2-containing medium. Each peptide stimulation condition was cultured in triplicate wells unless otherwise noted. Using Ficoll-Paque Plus gradient centrifugation, PBMC were separated from whole blood and then either used fresh or cryopreserved at -140C. The overlapping peptide pools covered the spike proteins of SARS-CoV-2 and of the common cold coronaviruses HCoV-NL63, HCoV-OC43 and HCoV-229E. The QIAamp micro DNA kit was used to extract genomic DNA from the cultured CD4+ T cells.

Recombination linked TRBV30 to TRBJ1-1; the D gene lacks a confident call. The specimen comprised CD4+ T cells from PBMCs cultured with SARS-CoV-2 spike peptides, sampled before COVID-19 vaccination. The sample's cell subset or site label is to be understood as: SARS-CoV-2 spike overlapping peptide pool stimulation. The clonotype was recovered from a human donor who received a COVID-19 vaccine. CDR3 sequence: CAWNPSVNTEAFF. The DNA sequence follows: TGTGCCTGGAATCCCAGCGTGAACACTGAAGCTTTCTTT. Reference TRBV30 and TRBJ1-1 genes cover what lies past the CDR3, so the full variable domain is SQTIHQWPATLVQPVGSPLSLECTVEGTSNPNLYWYRQAAGRGLQLLFYSVGIGQISSEVPQNLSASRPQDRQFILSSKKLLLSDSGFYLCAWNPSVNTEAFFGQGTRLTVV.